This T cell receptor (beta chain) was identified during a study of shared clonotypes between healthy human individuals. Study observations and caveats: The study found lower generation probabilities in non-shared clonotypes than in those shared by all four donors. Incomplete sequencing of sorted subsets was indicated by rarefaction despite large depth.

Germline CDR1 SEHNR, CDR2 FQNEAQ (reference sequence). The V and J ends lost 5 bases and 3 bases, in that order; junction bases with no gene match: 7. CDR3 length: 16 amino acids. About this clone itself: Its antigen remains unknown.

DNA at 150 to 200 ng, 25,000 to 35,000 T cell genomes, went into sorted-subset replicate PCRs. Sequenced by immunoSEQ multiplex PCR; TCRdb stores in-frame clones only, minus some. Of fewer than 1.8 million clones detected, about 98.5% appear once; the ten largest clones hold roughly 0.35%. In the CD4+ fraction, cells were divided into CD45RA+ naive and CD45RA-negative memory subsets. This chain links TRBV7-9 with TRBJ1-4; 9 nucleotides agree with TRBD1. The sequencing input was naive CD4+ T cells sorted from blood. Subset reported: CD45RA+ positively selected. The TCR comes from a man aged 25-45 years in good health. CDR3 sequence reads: CASSPTGGAPNEKLFF. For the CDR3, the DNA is TGTGCCAGCAGCCCTACAGGGGGCGCCCCTAATGAAAAACTGTTTTTT.